Below, 19 T cell receptor beta chains from the same sample are listed, as sequenced in a study of beta chain features in type 1 diabetes. Study-level points and caveats: Shortening that was moderate but significant affected the TCRB CDR3s of Type 1 diabetes patients in all four CD4+ subsets.

All of the isolated RNA was reverse transcribed, so expressed TCRB transcripts were sequenced. The table came from immunoSEQ multiplex PCR; TCRdb's copy has only in-frame clones and leaves some out. The profile shows fewer than 400,000 clones, around 8.5% of them singletons. No antigens are known for them. The material sequenced was central memory CD4+ T cells from blood. These receptors originate from a man younger than 45 with type 1 diabetes.

The rearrangement links TRBV9 to TRBJ2-5; 7 bases map to TRBD1. The germline CDR1 and CDR2 sequences are SGDLS and YYNGEE. The CDR3 covers 14 residues. V lost 2 bases, J lost 2 bases, and 3 bases stayed unmatched. The CDR3 is CASSVTGLQETQYF. DNA of the CDR3: TGTGCCAGCAGCGTGACAGGGCTTCAAGAGACCCAGTACTTC.

The chain is built from TRBV28 and TRBJ2-5; a weak D match, TRBD1 (6 bases). CDR3 length: 15 amino acids. In germline, CDR1 is MDHEN, CDR2 SYDVKM. V gave up 4 bases and J gave up 4 bases, with 16 bases separating them. The CDR3 bases are TGTGCCAGCAGTTCACTCAGGGGAGACGGAGAGACCCAGTACTTC. It codes for CASSSLRGDGETQYF.

The chain carries TRBV19 and TRBJ2-7; D might be TRBD1 (6 bases). The germline gives CDR1 LNHDA, CDR2 SQIVND (reference sequence). V shed 6 bases and J shed 3 bases, with 12 bases lying between them. CDR3 length: 13 residues. The chain's CDR3 is CASRGPGVYEQYF. As DNA, the CDR3 is TGTGCCAGTAGGGGTCCAGGGGTCTACGAGCAGTACTTC.

This clone was found a few times. The V and J genes are TRBV29-1 and TRBJ2-4; D perhaps matches TRBD2 (6 bases). Germline CDR1 reads SQVTM; CDR2 reads ANQGSEA. The CDR3 totals 11 residues. V dropped 7 bases and J dropped 8 bases, with 12 bases sitting between them. CDR3: CSGGTGHIQYF. The CDR3 DNA reads TGCAGCGGGGGGACTGGGCACATTCAGTACTTC.

This chain joins TRBV21-1 and TRBJ1-1; TRBD1, the table's D call, was not compared with the DNA. TRBV21-1 is a pseudogene segment. The length of the CDR3 is 12 residues. The CDR3 reads CASLRQNTEAFF. In DNA form, the CDR3 reads TGTGCCAGCCTCCGACAGAACACTGAAGCTTTCTTT.

The CDR3 loop is CSGEQYSEAFF. CDR3 coding DNA: TGCAGCGGCGAACAGTATTCTGAAGCTTTCTTT. The chain carries TRBV29-1 and TRBJ1-1; no firm D call. Germline V gene data show CDR1 as SQVTM and CDR2 as ANQGSEA. V was pared by 7 bases and J by 6 bases, with 12 bases between. This CDR3 is 11 amino acids long.

The chain carries TRBV30 and TRBJ2-5, with 15 bases fitting TRBD2. Germline V lookup: CDR1 GTSNPN, CDR2 SVGIG (reference sequence). The CDR3 consists of 16 residues. V dropped 2 bases and J dropped 5; count of bases not matched to a gene: 6. The CDR3 protein is CAWSPGLAGGGETQYF. The CDR3 DNA reads as TGTGCCTGGAGTCCGGGACTAGCGGGGGGCGGCGAGACCCAGTACTTC.

V usage is TRBV11-2 and J usage is TRBJ2-1; D might be TRBD2 (6 bases). Trimming took 5 bases from V and 2 from J, leaving 13 bases between them. In germline, CDR1 is SGHAT, CDR2 FQNNGV. The CDR3 covers 15 residues. The CDR3, as DNA: TGTGCCAGCAGCGCTCCTAGCGTGGCCTACAATGAGCAGTTCTTC. Its translation: CASSAPSVAYNEQFF.

The genes are TRBV4-3 and TRBJ1-2; maybe TRBD1 (5 bases). CDR1 is LGHNA, CDR2 YSLEER, per germline. CDR3 length: 14 residues. Trimming removed 2 bases at V and 0 bases at J, with 7 bases between. The CDR3: CASSQPGSNYGYTF. The CDR3 nucleotides are TGCGCCAGCAGCCAACCAGGGTCTAACTATGGCTACACCTTC.

This clone was picked up a small number of times. CDR3 sequence (DNA): TGTGCCAGCAGCCAGACTAGCGGGGGAGTAGAGGAGCAGTTCTTC. This sequence encodes CASSQTSGGVEEQFF. V is TRBV7-9 and J is TRBJ2-1; TRBD2 aligns across 12 bases. CDR3 length: 15 residues. The ends lost 5 bases at V and 10 bases at J; junction bases unmatched: 9. Per germline, CDR1 SEHNR and CDR2 FQNEAQ (reference sequence).

This chain links TRBV2 with TRBJ1-2; the match to TRBD1 covers 8 bases. From germline, CDR1 is SNHLY and CDR2 FYNNEI. J gave up 2 bases and V 2 bases, and 4 bases lay outside the gene matches. The CDR3 consists of 15 residues. The CDR3 nucleotides read TGTGCCAGCAGTGAATGGGGACAGGAGAACTATGGCTACACCTTC. Residues: CASSEWGQENYGYTF.

In its sample, this clone was seen a few times. The V call is TRBV7-2, the J call TRBJ2-1; 8 positions agree with TRBD2. Germline V gene data show CDR1 as SGHTA and CDR2 as FQGNSA. This CDR3 comprises 17 residues. The J segment lost 4 bases and the V segment lost 2 bases, leaving 10 bases of the junction unmatched. Here the CDR3 DNA reads TGTGCCAGCAGCTTAATGGCGGGGGGAACCCCTTACAATGAGCAGTTCTTC. Its protein product is CASSLMAGGTPYNEQFF.

The gene calls are TRBV6-6 and TRBJ1-1, with TRBD1 identical over 7 bases. Germline CDR1 is MNHNY and CDR2 is SVGAGI (reference sequence). The CDR3 sequence is 15 residues long. After removal of 4 bases from V and 3 bases from J, the junction contained 8 bases not matched to a gene. The CDR3 coding sequence is TGTGCCAGCAGTTTAGACAGGGAGGGTCACACTGAAGCTTTCTTT. This sequence encodes CASSLDREGHTEAFF.

This clone has only a few counts. Within the sample, other DNA sequences also encode this same CDR3. The chain carries TRBV7-2 and TRBJ2-5, with D perhaps assigned TRBD1 or TRBD2 (5 bases each). CDR3 size: 14 residues. Trimming took 6 bases from V and 7 from J, leaving 18 bases between them. The germline V gene has CDR1 SGHTA and CDR2 FQGNSA. The CDR3 loop is CASSSGLGGGTQYF. The CDR3 DNA reads TGTGCCAGCAGTTCGGGGCTCGGAGGAGGGACCCAGTACTTC.

This clone was detected only a few times. The chain uses TRBV19 and TRBJ1-2; the match to TRBD1 covers 7 bases. The CDR3 contains 13 residues. The V gene's germline CDR1 is LNHDA and CDR2 SQIVND (reference sequence). V lost 5 bases to trimming and J lost 4 bases; unmatched junction nucleotides: 4. As DNA, the CDR3 is TGTGCCAGTAGTCCACAGGGGCCCTATGGCTACACCTTC. It codes for CASSPQGPYGYTF.

This clone turned up a few times. Here the CDR3 reads CASSGGQGARNEQFF. In nucleotides, the CDR3 is TGTGCCAGCAGTGGGGGACAGGGGGCGCGGAATGAGCAGTTCTTC. The chain employs TRBV2 and TRBJ2-1; 12 bases fit TRBD1. The trim removed 4 bases at V and 7 bases at J, leaving 5 bases unmatched. The CDR3 sequence is 15 residues long. Looked up from germline, CDR1 is SNHLY and CDR2 is FYNNEI. Drawing the rest from reference TRBV2 and TRBJ2-1, the complete variable domain is EPEVTQTPSHQVTQMGQEVILRCVPISNHLYFYWYRQILGQKVEFLVSFYNNEISEKSEIFDDQFSVERPDGSNFTLKIRSTKLEDSAMYFCASSGGQGARNEQFFGPGTRLTVL.

This clone occurred a few times. The genes are TRBV5-4 and TRBJ2-1; D not resolved. The V and J ends lost 2 bases and 0 bases respectively, with 15 bases between them. This CDR3 has 17 residues. Germline V gives CDR1 SGHNT, CDR2 YYREEE (reference sequence). DNA of the CDR3: TGTGCCAGCAGCTTTCTCCGTTTGGCAAGCTCCTACAATGAGCAGTTCTTC. It is translated as CASSFLRLASSYNEQFF. The full variable domain, completed using reference TRBV5-4 and TRBJ2-1, is ETGVTQSPTHLIKTRGQQVTLRCSSQSGHNTVSWYQQALGQGPQFIFQYYREEENGRGNFPPRFSGLQFPNYSSELNVNALELDDSALYLCASSFLRLASSYNEQFFGPGTRLTVL.

This clone was seen a handful of times. In DNA form, the CDR3 reads TGTGCCAGCAGCGTACAAGGGGCTCAGGAGACCCAGTACTTC. It yields the protein CASSVQGAQETQYF. The V call is TRBV9, the J call TRBJ2-5; possibly TRBD1 for D (5 bases). Germline V lookup: CDR1 SGDLS, CDR2 YYNGEE. This CDR3 contains 14 residues. V lost 1 base to trimming and J lost 5 bases, with 12 bases between them.

The rearrangement links TRBV7-8 to TRBJ1-6; 9 bases are shared with TRBD1. The CDR3 loop spans 14 amino acids. J gave up 8 bases and V 6 bases, and 5 bases lay outside the gene matches. CDR1 is SGHVS, CDR2 FQNEAQ, per germline. This CDR3 is CASRPTGGDSPLHF. DNA of the CDR3: TGTGCCAGCAGGCCGACAGGGGGGGATTCACCCCTCCACTTT.